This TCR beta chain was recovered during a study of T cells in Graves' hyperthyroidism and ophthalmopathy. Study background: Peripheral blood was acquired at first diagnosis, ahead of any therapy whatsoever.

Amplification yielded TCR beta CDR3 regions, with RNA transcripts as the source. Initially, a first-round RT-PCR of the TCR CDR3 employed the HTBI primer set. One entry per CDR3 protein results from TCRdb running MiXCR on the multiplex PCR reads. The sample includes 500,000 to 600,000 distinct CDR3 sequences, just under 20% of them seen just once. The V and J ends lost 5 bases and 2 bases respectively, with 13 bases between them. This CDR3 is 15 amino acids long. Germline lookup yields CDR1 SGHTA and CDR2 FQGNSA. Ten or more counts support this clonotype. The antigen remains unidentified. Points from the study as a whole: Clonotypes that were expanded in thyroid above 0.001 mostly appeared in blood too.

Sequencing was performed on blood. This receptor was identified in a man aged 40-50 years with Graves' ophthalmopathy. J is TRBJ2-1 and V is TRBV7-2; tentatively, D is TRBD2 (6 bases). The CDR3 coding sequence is TGTGCCAGCAGCCTACTGGGGGAGGCCTACAATGAGCAGTTCTTC. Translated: CASSLLGEAYNEQFF.